What follows are 28 T cell receptor beta chains derived from one specimen sequenced in a study of T cell responses to AZD1222 COVID-19 vaccine. Measured with immunoSEQ multiplex PCR; TCRdb has only the in-frame clones, and not every one. The sample shows 150,000 to 200,000 clones, 90% to 95% of them seen only once. The material was peripheral blood, obtained 28 days after the second AZD1222 dose. These receptors all stem from an adult who received the AZD1222 COVID-19 vaccine.

The chain uses TRBV21-1 and TRBJ2-1; the table assigns TRBD2, which was not confirmed against the DNA. TRBV21-1 is deemed a pseudogene. CDR3 size: 13 residues. CDR3 bases: TGTGCCATTACGGGACTTCCCTACAATGAGCAGTTCTTC. It yields the protein CAITGLPYNEQFF.

This rearrangement joins TRBV2 to TRBJ2-2; unclear D gene. V lost 10 bases, J lost 0 bases, and 21 bases lay in between. Germline CDR1 SNHLY, CDR2 FYNNEI. The CDR3 has 17 amino acids. In DNA, the CDR3 is TGTGCCACCACCGCCCGACGCGGCAACGCGAACACCGGGGAGCTGTTTTTT. Translating gives CATTARRGNANTGELFF.

The chain couples TRBV15 to TRBJ1-4; TRBD1 agrees at 7 bases. The CDR3 length is 14 residues. The germline V gene has CDR1 LNHNV and CDR2 YYDKDF (reference sequence). V was clipped by 5 bases and J by 7 bases; unmatched bases: 7. CDR3 DNA: TGTGCCACCAGCTCGACAGGGTATAGTGAAAAACTGTTTTTT. It translates to CATSSTGYSEKLFF.

CDR3 loop: CASSDSWGNSYGYTF. In DNA form, the CDR3 reads TGTGCCAGCAGTGACAGCTGGGGAAACTCCTATGGCTACACCTTC. The chain links TRBV6-1 to TRBJ1-2, with D unresolved. The germline V gene has CDR1 MNHNS and CDR2 SASEGT. Trimming removed 3 bases from V and 4 bases from J, with 15 bases in between. The CDR3 has 15 amino acids.

The rearrangement uses TRBV27 and TRBJ2-7; D is undetermined. The CDR3 sequence is 13 residues long. Looked up from germline, CDR1 is MNHEY and CDR2 is SMNVEV (reference sequence). V was cut by 2 bases and J by 5 bases, with 10 bases left in between. As DNA, the CDR3 is TGTGCCAGCAGTTTAGCCCTCAGCCACGAGCAGTACTTC. Its protein is CASSLALSHEQYF.

This chain links TRBV10-3 with TRBJ1-1; tentatively, D is TRBD1 (6 bases). Trimming left V 4 bases short and J 0 bases short, with 12 bases between. Germline CDR1 is ENHRY and CDR2 is SYGVKD. The CDR3 has 15 amino acids. The CDR3 spells CAISGTVYMNTEAFF. In DNA, the CDR3 is TGTGCCATCAGTGGGACAGTATATATGAACACTGAAGCTTTCTTT.

Concerning this clone: This sample also contains other DNA sequences that code for the same CDR3. The rearrangement joins TRBV19 to TRBJ2-7; TRBD2 agrees at 9 bases. Germline V CDR1 and CDR2: LNHDA, SQIVND (reference sequence). V shed 5 bases, J shed 9 bases, and the junction held 17 bases outside the gene matches. The length of the CDR3 is 16 residues. As DNA, the CDR3 is TGTGCCAGTAGTCCCGGGCGGGGGGGCCCCCCGGGTAGGCAGTACTTC. It codes for CASSPGRGGPPGRQYF.

The J gene is TRBJ2-7, the V gene TRBV29-1; 10 bases line up with TRBD1. Losses at the gene ends were 7 bases for V and 0 bases for J; bases not matched to a gene: 6. The CDR3 runs 14 residues. CDR1 is SQVTM, CDR2 ANQGSEA, per germline. The CDR3 protein is CSGGTGVRSYEQYF. The CDR3 nucleotides are TGCAGCGGGGGGACAGGGGTTCGCTCCTACGAGCAGTACTTC.

The chain links TRBV30 to TRBJ1-5, with unresolved D. CDR1 is GTSNPN and CDR2 is SVGIG in the germline V gene (reference sequence). The V and J ends lost 0 bases and 3 bases respectively, with 6 bases between them. There are 13 residues in the CDR3. CDR3 coding DNA: TGTGCCTGGAGTGTATCAGACAATCAGCCCCAGCATTTT. This codes for CAWSVSDNQPQHF.

This clone occurred once. The chain joins TRBV10-3 to TRBJ1-1; 7 bases match TRBD1. The V gene's germline CDR1 is ENHRY and CDR2 SYGVKD. This CDR3 has 16 residues. Trimming cost V 4 bases and J 0 bases; bases outside gene matches: 8. CDR3 amino acids: CAISGRGVGMNTEAFF. DNA for the CDR3: TGTGCCATCAGTGGCAGGGGGGTTGGGATGAACACTGAAGCTTTCTTT.

The chain couples TRBV5-1 to TRBJ2-1; 7 nucleotides match TRBD1. The CDR3 is 14 residues long. Losses at the gene ends were 9 bases for V and 3 bases for J; bases not matched to a gene: 9. Germline V lookup: CDR1 SGHRS, CDR2 YFSETQ. The DNA of the CDR3 is TGCGCCACCATGACAGGGTCCGGCTACAATGAGCAGTTCTTC. Its protein is CATMTGSGYNEQFF. The full variable domain, in which reference TRBV5-1 and TRBJ2-1 provide the parts outside the CDR3, is KAGVTQTPRYLIKTRGQQVTLSCSPISGHRSVSWYQQTPGQGLQFLFEYFSETQRNKGNFPGRFSGRQFSNSRSEMNVSTLELGDSALYLCATMTGSGYNEQFFGPGTRLTVL.

CDR3 in amino acids: CASSLATIGTGEKLFF. The CDR3 DNA reads as TGTGCCAGCAGCTTAGCGACGATTGGCACGGGGGAAAAACTGTTTTTT. This chain joins TRBV7-2 and TRBJ1-4; no clear D gene. The CDR3 is 16 amino acids. V was pared by 0 bases and J by 8 bases, with 16 bases between. Germline CDR1 and CDR2: SGHTA and FQGNSA.

The rearrangement links TRBV7-9 to TRBJ2-7, with TRBD2 identical over 8 bases. Losses at the gene ends were 6 bases for V and 4 bases for J; bases not matched to a gene: 8. The CDR3 is made up of 14 amino acids. Germline lookup yields CDR1 SEHNR and CDR2 FQNEAQ (reference sequence). In DNA, the CDR3 is TGTGCCAGCAGACCCGGGACTAGTGTGTACGAGCAGTACTTC. This sequence encodes CASRPGTSVYEQYF.

The rearrangement joins TRBV28 to TRBJ1-1, with D uncertain. In germline, CDR1 is MDHEN, CDR2 SYDVKM. This CDR3 region has 16 residues. The V end was cut by 0 bases, the J end by 6 bases, with 17 bases between. The CDR3 loop reads CASSLWLKGDGAEAFF. Written as DNA, the CDR3 is TGTGCCAGCAGTTTATGGTTGAAGGGAGACGGCGCTGAAGCTTTCTTT.

The chain joins TRBV3-1 (or the pseudogene TRBV3-2) to TRBJ2-5; 9 positions match TRBD2. CDR1 LGHDT and CDR2 YNNKEL come from the germline V gene (reference sequence). The V and J ends lost 4 bases and 5 bases, in that order; junction bases with no gene match: 17. The length of the CDR3 is 18 residues. The CDR3 bases are TGTGCCAGCAGCCCAAGAATACGAGTAGCGGGAGATCGGGAGACCCAGTACTTC. Protein sequence: CASSPRIRVAGDRETQYF.

The chain recombines TRBV30 with TRBJ1-1; possibly TRBD1 for D (5 bases). Trimming left V 2 bases short and J 5 bases short, with 12 bases between. In germline, CDR1 is GTSNPN, CDR2 SVGIG (reference sequence). The CDR3 totals 13 residues. The CDR3 DNA reads as TGTGCCTGGAGTAGGACAACTGGGACTGAAGCTTTCTTT. Amino acids: CAWSRTTGTEAFF.

As regards this clone: Other DNA sequences from this sample encode an identical CDR3 as well. The chain combines TRBV9 with TRBJ2-3; D may be TRBD1 (5 bases). This CDR3 is built from 13 residues. Germline CDR1 SGDLS, CDR2 YYNGEE. V was shortened by 0 bases and J by 3 bases, with 5 bases between the two germline ends. The CDR3 DNA is TGTGCCAGCAGCGTAGCAGGGACAGATACGCAGTATTTT. This codes for CASSVAGTDTQYF.

The CDR3 sequence is CASNQGTYNEQFF. CDR3 sequence (DNA): TGTGCCAGCAATCAGGGGACGTACAATGAGCAGTTCTTC. The gene calls are TRBV27 and TRBJ2-1, with D possibly matching TRBD1 (6 bases). The germline V and J ends were trimmed by 7 bases and 4 bases, with 11 bases remaining between them. The length of the CDR3 is 13 residues. Germline CDR1 is MNHEY and CDR2 is SMNVEV (reference sequence).

This chain links TRBV29-1 with TRBJ1-4, with TRBD1 matching over 7 bases. There are 15 residues in the CDR3. V gave up 4 bases and J gave up 4 bases; unmatched junction bases: 9. Germline V gives CDR1 SQVTM, CDR2 ANQGSEA. The CDR3 nucleotides are TGCAGCGTTGGCAAATCAGGGGGGAATAATGAAAAACTGTTTTTT. Protein sequence: CSVGKSGGNNEKLFF. The variable domain in full, completed from reference TRBV29-1 and TRBJ1-4, reads SAVISQKPSRDICQRGTSLTIQCQVDSQVTMMFWYRQQPGQSLTLIATANQGSEATYESGFVIDKFPISRPNLTFSTLTVSNMSPEDSSIYLCSVGKSGGNNEKLFFGSGTQLSVL.

The chain combines TRBV7-3 with TRBJ1-1; tentative D call: TRBD1 (6 bases). Between the trimmed V and J ends, which lost 5 bases and 4 bases, there was a span of 17 bases. This CDR3 comprises 15 residues. Germline CDR1 reads SGHTA; CDR2 reads FQGTGA. The CDR3 DNA reads TGTGCCAGCAGCGCCGGGGGGCAGGGAGGCACTGAAGCTTTCTTT. Its protein product is CASSAGGQGGTEAFF.

V usage is TRBV27 and J usage is TRBJ1-6; 8 nucleotides match TRBD1. The CDR3 contains 14 residues. Unmatched junction bases numbered 4, after V lost 5 bases and J lost 7 bases. The germline V gene has CDR1 MNHEY and CDR2 SMNVEV (reference sequence). CDR3 in DNA: TGTGCCAGCAGTAGGACAGGGAGCAATTCACCCCTCCACTTT. This codes for CASSRTGSNSPLHF.

The J gene is TRBJ2-1, the V gene TRBV2, with a tentative D call TRBD1 (5 bases). Trimming stripped 8 bases from V and 6 bases from J, with 14 bases between. This CDR3 has 13 amino acids. In germline, CDR1 is SNHLY, CDR2 FYNNEI. This CDR3 is CASWGHRVNEQFF. The CDR3 DNA reads as TGTGCCAGCTGGGGCCATCGTGTCAATGAGCAGTTCTTC.

V usage is TRBV12-5 and J usage is TRBJ1-1; possible D gene TRBD1, 5 bases. The ends were cut back, 4 bases at V and 2 bases at J, with 11 bases in the middle. The CDR3 sequence is 14 residues long. In germline, CDR1 is LGHNT, CDR2 FRNRAP. This chain's CDR3 is CASGSGTVNTEAFF. The DNA for the CDR3 is TGTGCTAGTGGTTCCGGGACTGTAAACACTGAAGCTTTCTTT.

The chain combines TRBV11-3 with TRBJ2-7, with 8 positions matching TRBD1. Germline assignment: CDR1 SGHNT and CDR2 YENEEA. This CDR3 region has 13 residues. V lost 2 bases, J lost 5 bases, and 2 bases stayed unmatched. The CDR3: CASSLQGAHEQYF. The CDR3 nucleotides are TGTGCCAGCAGCTTACAGGGGGCCCACGAGCAGTACTTC.

This rearrangement joins TRBV7-2 to TRBJ2-1; 11 bases map to TRBD2. The CDR3 loop spans 15 amino acids. V was pared by 5 bases and J by 6 bases, with 6 bases of the junction left unmatched. Germline CDR1 reads SGHTA; CDR2 reads FQGNSA. CDR3 loop: CASSQTSGGGNEQFF. The DNA for the CDR3 is TGTGCCAGCAGCCAAACTAGCGGGGGAGGCAATGAGCAGTTCTTC. The complete variable domain, with remaining parts taken from reference TRBV7-2 and TRBJ2-1, reads GAGVSQSPSNKVTEKGKDVELRCDPISGHTALYWYRQSLGQGLEFLIYFQGNSAPDKSGLPSDRFSAERTGGSVSTLTIQRTQQEDSAVYLCASSQTSGGGNEQFFGPGTRLTVL.

The chain combines TRBV7-2 with TRBJ1-3; no clear D gene. This CDR3 comprises 15 residues. Germline V gives CDR1 SGHTA, CDR2 FQGNSA. Trimming stripped 1 base from V and 4 bases from J, with 11 bases between. The CDR3 coding sequence is TGTGCCAGCAGCTTAGAAGGCCGGGGAGGAAACACCATATATTTT. Its protein is CASSLEGRGGNTIYF.

The chain joins TRBV12-5 to TRBJ1-2; D is undetermined. V shed 3 bases and J shed 5 bases, with 7 bases lying between them. The germline V gene encodes CDR1 LGHNT and CDR2 FRNRAP. The CDR3 is 12 residues long. In nucleotides, the CDR3 is TGTGCTAGTGGTTTAGGTGCTTATGGCTACACCTTC. Translated, it gives CASGLGAYGYTF.

Details on this clone: The sample contains more than one DNA sequence encoding this CDR3. The rearrangement links TRBV19 to TRBJ2-2; 7 bases fit TRBD1. The junction had 1 base not matched to a gene; V was cut back by 2 bases and J by 4 bases. The germline gives CDR1 LNHDA, CDR2 SQIVND (reference sequence). This CDR3 has 14 amino acids. This CDR3 reads CASSITGATGELFF. The CDR3, as DNA: TGTGCCAGTAGTATAACAGGGGCCACCGGGGAGCTGTTTTTT.